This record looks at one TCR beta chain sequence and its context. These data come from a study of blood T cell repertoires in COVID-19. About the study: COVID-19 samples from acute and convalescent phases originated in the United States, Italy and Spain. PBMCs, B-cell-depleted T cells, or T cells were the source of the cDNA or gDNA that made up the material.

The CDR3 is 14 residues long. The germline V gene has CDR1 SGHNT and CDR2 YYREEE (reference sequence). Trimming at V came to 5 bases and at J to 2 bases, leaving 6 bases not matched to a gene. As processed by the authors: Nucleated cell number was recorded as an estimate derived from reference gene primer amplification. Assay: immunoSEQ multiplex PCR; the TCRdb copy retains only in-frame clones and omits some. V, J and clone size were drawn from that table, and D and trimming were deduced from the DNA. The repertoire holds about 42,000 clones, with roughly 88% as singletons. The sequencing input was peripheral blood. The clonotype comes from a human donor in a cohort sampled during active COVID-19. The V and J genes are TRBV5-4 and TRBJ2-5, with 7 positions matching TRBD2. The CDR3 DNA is TGTGCCAGCAGGCCTACTAGCGAACAAGAGACCCAGTACTTC. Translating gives CASRPTSEQETQYF.